Listed here is a single TCR beta chain. The sample is drawn from a study of control samples from healthy donors and cancer patients. With 0 bases clipped from V and 4 bases from J, the junction kept 6 bases outside the gene matches. The CDR3 is 17 residues long. Germline loops: CDR1 KGHSH, CDR2 LQKENI. Here immunoSEQ multiplex PCR was the method, and the copy in TCRdb shows in-frame clones only, minus some. The data hold 70,000 to 90,000 clones, with around 94% observed a single time. Sample: blood. The receptor's source is a woman aged 18-29 years in good health. The chain joins TRBV18 to TRBJ2-1, with TRBD2 identical over 10 bases. CDR3 bases: TGTGCCAGCTCACCACCGTGGACTAGCGGCAAATACAATGAGCAGTTCTTC. Protein sequence: CASSPPWTSGKYNEQFF.